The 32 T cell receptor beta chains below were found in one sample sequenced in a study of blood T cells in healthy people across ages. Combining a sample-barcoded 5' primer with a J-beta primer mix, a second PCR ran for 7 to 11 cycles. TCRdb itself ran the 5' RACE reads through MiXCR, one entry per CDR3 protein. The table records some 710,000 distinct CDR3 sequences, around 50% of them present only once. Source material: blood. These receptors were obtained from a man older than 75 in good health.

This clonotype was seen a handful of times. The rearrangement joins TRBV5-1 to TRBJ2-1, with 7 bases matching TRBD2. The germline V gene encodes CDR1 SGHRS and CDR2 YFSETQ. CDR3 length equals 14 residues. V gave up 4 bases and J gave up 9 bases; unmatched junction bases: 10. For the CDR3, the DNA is TGCGCCAGCAGCCCAAGCGGGGTGGGGGGTGAGCAGTTCTTC. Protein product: CASSPSGVGGEQFF.

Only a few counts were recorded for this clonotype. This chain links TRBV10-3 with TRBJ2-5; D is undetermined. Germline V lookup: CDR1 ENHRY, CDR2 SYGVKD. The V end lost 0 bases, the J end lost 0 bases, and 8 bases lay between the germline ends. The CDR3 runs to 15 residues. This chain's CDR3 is CAISESMGHQETQYF. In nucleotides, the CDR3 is TGTGCCATCAGTGAGTCGATGGGCCACCAAGAGACCCAGTACTTC.

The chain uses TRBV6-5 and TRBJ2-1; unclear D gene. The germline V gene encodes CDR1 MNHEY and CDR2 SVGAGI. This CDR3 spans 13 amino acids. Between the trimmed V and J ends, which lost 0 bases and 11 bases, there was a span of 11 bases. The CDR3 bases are TGTGCCAGCAGTTACTCGTCTGGTACCCAGCAGTTCTTC. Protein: CASSYSSGTQQFF.

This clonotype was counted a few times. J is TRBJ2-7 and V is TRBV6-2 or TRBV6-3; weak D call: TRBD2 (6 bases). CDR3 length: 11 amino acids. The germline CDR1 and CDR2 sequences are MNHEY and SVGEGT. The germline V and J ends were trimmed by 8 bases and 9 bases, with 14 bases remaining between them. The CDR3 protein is CASEGGSAQYF. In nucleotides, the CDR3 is TGTGCCAGCGAGGGAGGTTCAGCGCAGTACTTC.

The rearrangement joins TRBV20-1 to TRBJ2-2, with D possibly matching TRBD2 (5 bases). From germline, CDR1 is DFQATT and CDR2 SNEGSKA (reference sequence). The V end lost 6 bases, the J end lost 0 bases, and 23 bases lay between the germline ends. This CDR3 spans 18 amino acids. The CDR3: CSARPLRGWGANTGELFF. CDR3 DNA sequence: TGCAGTGCCAGACCCCTTAGAGGGTGGGGTGCGAACACCGGGGAGCTGTTTTTT.

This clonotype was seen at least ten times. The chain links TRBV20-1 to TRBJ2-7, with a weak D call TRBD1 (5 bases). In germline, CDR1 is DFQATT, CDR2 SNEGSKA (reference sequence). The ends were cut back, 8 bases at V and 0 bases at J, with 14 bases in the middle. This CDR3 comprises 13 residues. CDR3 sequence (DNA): TGCAGTACCACGGCAGGGATCTCCTACGAGCAGTACTTC. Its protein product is CSTTAGISYEQYF.

CDR3 in DNA: TGTGCCAGCAGTTTAGGATCTCCGGGACAGCACTATGGCTACACCTTC. This sequence encodes CASSLGSPGQHYGYTF. This chain uses TRBV12-3 or TRBV12-4 with TRBJ1-2; 7 positions agree with TRBD1. Trimming removed 1 base from V and 3 bases from J; junction bases left unmatched: 8. This CDR3 has 16 amino acids.

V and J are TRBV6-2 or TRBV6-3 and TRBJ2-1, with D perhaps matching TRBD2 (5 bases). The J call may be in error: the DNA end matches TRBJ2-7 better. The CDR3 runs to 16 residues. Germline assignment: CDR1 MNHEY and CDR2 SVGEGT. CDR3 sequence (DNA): TGTGCCAGCAGGAAGGTGGACTCCCGCTCCTACAATGAGCAGTACTTC. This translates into CASRKVDSRSYNEQYF.

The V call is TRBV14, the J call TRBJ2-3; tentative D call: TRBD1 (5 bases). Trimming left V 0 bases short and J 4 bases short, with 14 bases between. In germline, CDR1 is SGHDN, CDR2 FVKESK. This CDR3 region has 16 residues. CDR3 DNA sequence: TGTGCCAGCAGCCAAGATAAGGGGAAGATTGCAGATACGCAGTATTTT. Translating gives CASSQDKGKIADTQYF.

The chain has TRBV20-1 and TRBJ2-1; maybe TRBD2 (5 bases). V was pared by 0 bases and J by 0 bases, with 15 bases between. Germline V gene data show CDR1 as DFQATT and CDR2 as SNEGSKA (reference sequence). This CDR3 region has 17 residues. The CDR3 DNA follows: TGCAGTGCTAGAGATAGGATCGGGATTACCTCCTACAATGAGCAGTTCTTC. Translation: CSARDRIGITSYNEQFF.

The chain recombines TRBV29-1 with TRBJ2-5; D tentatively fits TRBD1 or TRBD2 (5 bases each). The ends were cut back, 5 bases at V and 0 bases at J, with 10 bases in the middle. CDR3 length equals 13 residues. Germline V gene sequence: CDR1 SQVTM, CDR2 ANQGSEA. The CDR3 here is CSVRDPDQETQYF. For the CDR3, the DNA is TGCAGCGTTCGGGACCCGGACCAAGAGACCCAGTACTTC.

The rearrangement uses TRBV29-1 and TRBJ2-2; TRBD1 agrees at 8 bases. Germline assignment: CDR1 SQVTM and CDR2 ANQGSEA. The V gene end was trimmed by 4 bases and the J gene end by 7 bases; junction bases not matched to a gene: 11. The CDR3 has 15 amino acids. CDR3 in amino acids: CSVAGGQGILGELFF. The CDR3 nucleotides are TGCAGCGTTGCCGGCGGACAGGGAATCCTCGGGGAGCTGTTTTTT.

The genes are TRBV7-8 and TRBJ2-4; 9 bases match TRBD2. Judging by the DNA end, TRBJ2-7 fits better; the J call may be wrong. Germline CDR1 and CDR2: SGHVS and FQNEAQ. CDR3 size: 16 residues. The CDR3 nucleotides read TGTGCCAGCAGCTTAGCGGCTAGCGGGACCACCTACGAGCAGTACTTC. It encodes CASSLAASGTTYEQYF.

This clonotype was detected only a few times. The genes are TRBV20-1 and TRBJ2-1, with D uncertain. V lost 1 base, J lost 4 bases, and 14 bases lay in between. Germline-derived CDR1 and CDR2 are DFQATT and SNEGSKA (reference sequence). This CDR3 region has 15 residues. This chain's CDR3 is CSARVSGWGYNEQFF. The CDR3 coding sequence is TGCAGTGCTAGAGTTTCCGGGTGGGGTTACAATGAGCAGTTCTTC.

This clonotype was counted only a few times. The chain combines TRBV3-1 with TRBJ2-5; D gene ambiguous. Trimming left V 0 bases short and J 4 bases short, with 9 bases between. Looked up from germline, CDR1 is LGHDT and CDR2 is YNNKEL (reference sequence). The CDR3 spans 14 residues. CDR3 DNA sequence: TGTGCCAGCAGCCAAGATCAAGGGCGAGAGACCCAGTACTTC. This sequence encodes CASSQDQGRETQYF.

CDR3: CASSGVTGDSPLHF. The CDR3 region has the DNA TGTGCCAGCAGTGGCGTCACAGGGGATTCACCCCTCCACTTT. The J gene is TRBJ1-6, the V gene TRBV6-1; 7 nucleotides align to TRBD1. Looked up from germline, CDR1 is MNHNS and CDR2 is SASEGT. There are 14 residues in the CDR3. J gave up 8 bases and V 4 bases, and 5 bases lay outside the gene matches.

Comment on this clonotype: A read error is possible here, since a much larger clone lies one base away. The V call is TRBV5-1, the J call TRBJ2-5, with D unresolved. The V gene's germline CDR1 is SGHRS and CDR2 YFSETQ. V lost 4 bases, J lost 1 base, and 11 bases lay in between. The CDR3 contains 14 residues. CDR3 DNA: TGCGCCAGCAGCGTGGCCCGTCCCCAAGAGACCCAGTACTTC. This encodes CASSVARPQETQYF.

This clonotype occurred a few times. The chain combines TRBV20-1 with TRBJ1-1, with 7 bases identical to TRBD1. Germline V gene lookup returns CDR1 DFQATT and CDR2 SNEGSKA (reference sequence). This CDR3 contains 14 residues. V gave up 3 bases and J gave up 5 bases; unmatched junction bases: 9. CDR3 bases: TGCAGTGCTAGCATCAGGGGGGCGAGTACTGAAGCTTTCTTT. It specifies CSASIRGASTEAFF.

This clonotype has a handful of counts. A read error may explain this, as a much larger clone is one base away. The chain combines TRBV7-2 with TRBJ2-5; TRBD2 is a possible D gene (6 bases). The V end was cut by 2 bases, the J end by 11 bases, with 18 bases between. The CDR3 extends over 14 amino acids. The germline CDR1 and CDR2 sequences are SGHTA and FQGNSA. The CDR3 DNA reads TGTGCCAGCAGCTTATGGGGAGGCGTTGGTGAGCAGTACTTC. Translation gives CASSLWGGVGEQYF.

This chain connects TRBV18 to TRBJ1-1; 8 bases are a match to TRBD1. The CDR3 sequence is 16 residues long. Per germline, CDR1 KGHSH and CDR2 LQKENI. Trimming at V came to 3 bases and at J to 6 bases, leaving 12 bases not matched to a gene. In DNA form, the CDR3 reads TGTGCCAGCTCACCGGCCGCGGGACAGGTAGGCGCTGAAGCTTTCTTT. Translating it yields CASSPAAGQVGAEAFF.

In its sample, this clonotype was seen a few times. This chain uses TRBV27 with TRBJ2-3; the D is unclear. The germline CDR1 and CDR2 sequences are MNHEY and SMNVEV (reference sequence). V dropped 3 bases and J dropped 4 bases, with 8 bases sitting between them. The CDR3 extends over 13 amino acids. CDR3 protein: CASSFHSPDTQYF. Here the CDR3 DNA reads TGTGCCAGCAGTTTTCATAGCCCAGATACGCAGTATTTT.

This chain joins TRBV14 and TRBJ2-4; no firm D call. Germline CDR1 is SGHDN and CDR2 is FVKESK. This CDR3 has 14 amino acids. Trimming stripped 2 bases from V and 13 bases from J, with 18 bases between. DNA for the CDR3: TGTGCCAGCAGCCAACTTATAGGCCCAGAGGAGCAGTACTTC. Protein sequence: CASSQLIGPEEQYF.

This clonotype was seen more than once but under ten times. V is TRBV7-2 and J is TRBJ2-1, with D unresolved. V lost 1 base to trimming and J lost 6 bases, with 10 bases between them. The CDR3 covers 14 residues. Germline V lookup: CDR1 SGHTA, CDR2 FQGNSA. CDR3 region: CASSLDPTINEQFF. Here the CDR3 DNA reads TGTGCCAGCAGCTTAGATCCCACCATCAATGAGCAGTTCTTC.

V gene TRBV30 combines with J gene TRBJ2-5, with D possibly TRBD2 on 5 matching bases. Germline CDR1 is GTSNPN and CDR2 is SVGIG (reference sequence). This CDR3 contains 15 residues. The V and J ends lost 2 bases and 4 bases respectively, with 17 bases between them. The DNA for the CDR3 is TGTGCCTGGAGTCGTGGGCCAAGGAGGCGAGAGACCCAGTACTTC. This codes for CAWSRGPRRRETQYF.

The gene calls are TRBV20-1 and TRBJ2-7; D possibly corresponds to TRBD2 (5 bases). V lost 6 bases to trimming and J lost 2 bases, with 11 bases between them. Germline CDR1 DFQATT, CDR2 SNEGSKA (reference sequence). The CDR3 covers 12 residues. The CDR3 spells CSATGRAYEQYF. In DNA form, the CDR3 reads TGCAGTGCCACCGGGCGGGCCTACGAGCAGTACTTC.

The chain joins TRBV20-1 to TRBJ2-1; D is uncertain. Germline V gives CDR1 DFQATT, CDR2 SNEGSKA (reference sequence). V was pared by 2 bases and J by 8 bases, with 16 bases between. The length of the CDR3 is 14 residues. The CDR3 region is CSARQAPRWDEQFF. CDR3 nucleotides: TGCAGTGCTAGACAGGCTCCACGGTGGGATGAGCAGTTCTTC.

CDR3 nucleotide sequence: TGTGCCAGCAGCCCAGACTCCGGGCCTACGTTCGGCACAGATACGCAGTATTTT. Translated: CASSPDSGPTFGTDTQYF. The J gene is TRBJ2-3, the V gene TRBV7-3; no definite D call. Germline-derived CDR1 and CDR2 are SGHTA and FQGTGA. V was trimmed by 5 bases and J by 1 base, leaving 22 bases between them. This CDR3 comprises 18 residues. Full variable domain (rest looked up from reference TRBV7-3 and TRBJ2-3): GAGVSQTPSNKVTEKGKYVELRCDPISGHTALYWYRQSLGQGPEFLIYFQGTGAADDSGLPNDRFFAVRPEGSVSTLKIQRTERGDSAVYLCASSPDSGPTFGTDTQYFGPGTRLTVL.

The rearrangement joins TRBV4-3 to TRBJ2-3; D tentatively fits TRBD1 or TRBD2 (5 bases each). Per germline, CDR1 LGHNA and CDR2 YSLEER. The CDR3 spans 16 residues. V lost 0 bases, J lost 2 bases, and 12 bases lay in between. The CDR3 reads CASSQERGAATDTQYF. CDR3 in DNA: TGCGCCAGCAGCCAAGAAAGGGGAGCGGCCACAGATACGCAGTATTTT.

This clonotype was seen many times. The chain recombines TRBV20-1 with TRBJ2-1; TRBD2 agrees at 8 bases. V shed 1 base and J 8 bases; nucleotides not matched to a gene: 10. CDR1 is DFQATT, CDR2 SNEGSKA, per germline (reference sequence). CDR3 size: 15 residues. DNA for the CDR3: TGCAGTGCTAGAGTACCGAGCGGGAGTAGCCATGAGCAGTTCTTC. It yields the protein CSARVPSGSSHEQFF.

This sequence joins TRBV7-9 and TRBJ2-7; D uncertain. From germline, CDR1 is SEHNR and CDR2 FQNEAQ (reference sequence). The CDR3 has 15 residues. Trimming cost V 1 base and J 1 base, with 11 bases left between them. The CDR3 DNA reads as TGTGCCAGCAGCTTAGGGGATTTTGGGTCCTACGAGCAGTACTTC. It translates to CASSLGDFGSYEQYF. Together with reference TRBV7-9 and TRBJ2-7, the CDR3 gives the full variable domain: DTGVSQNPRHKITKRGQNVTFRCDPISEHNRLYWYRQTLGQGPEFLTYFQNEAQLEKSRLLSDRFSAERPKGSFSTLEIQRTEQGDSAMYLCASSLGDFGSYEQYFGPGTRLTVT.

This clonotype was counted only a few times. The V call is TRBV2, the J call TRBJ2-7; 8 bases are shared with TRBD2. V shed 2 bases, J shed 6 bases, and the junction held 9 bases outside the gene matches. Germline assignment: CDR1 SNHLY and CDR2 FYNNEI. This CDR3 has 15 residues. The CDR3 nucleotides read TGTGCCAGCAGTGAATTGGGACTAGAAGTAGTCGAGCAGTACTTC. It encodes CASSELGLEVVEQYF.

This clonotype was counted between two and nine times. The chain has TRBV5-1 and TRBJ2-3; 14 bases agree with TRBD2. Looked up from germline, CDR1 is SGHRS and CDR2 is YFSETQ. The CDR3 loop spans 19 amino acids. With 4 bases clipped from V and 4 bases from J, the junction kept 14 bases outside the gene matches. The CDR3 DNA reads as TGCGCCAGCAGCCTACCGCCCGGGACTAGCGGGAGTAACGCAGATACGCAGTATTTT. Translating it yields CASSLPPGTSGSNADTQYF.